This T cell receptor beta chain was captured by sequencing in a study of diagnostic markers for celiac disease (dated by TCRdb to between 2020 and 2021). CDR1 and CDR2 are read off the germline V gene as MNHNS and SASEGT. From cysteine to phenylalanine, the CDR3 is 13 amino acids long. No coding sequence is recorded. No count is recorded, though its frequency marks this clonotype as medium-sized (0.01 to 0.1%). This clone's antigen is unknown. The run used an Illumina MiSeq. TCRdb reprocessed the reads; each CDR3 protein sequence makes one entry, and DNA is unavailable. This sample's table has entries for approximately 1,000 distinct CDR3 sequences. About a tenth of the sample is in the top ten clones.

The chain employs TRBV6-1 and TRBJ2-7; TCRdb's D call of TRBD1 is untestable without DNA. This receptor was identified in a human donor. The sample consisted of either unsorted cells or a sorted T cell fraction (not recorded which). The CDR3 region has the sequence CASSDGTWFGQYF.